This TCR beta chain is drawn from a study of control samples from healthy donors and cancer patients. CDR3 length: 13 amino acids. TCRdb's table, derived via immunoSEQ multiplex PCR, lists solely in-frame clones and lacks some. The table shows 400,000 to 500,000 clones, with 90% occurring only once. This clonotype was sampled from a man aged 40-49 years with head and neck cancer. This chain connects TRBV21-1 to TRBJ2-7; TRBD1, the D gene given by the table, was not confirmed from the DNA. TRBV21-1 is tagged as a pseudogene. Specimen: PBMCs. In DNA form, the CDR3 reads TGTGCCAGCTCCCCTCAAGGGGAAAACGAGCAGTACTTC. Protein sequence: CASSPQGENEQYF.